The 5 T cell receptor beta chains reported below all come from one sample, sequenced in a study of CD8 T cells in ankylosing spondylitis. A single record per CDR3 protein comes from TCRdb applying MiXCR to the 5' RACE reads. The sample holds about 360,000 distinct CDR3 sequences, approximately 14% seen once. The sequenced sample was blood, either unsorted or a sorted T cell fraction (not recorded which). The receptors come from a male donor with ankylosing spondylitis or in good health (not recorded which).

This clonotype was observed a few times. The J gene is TRBJ2-6, the V gene TRBV7-8, with D possibly being TRBD1 (5 bases). This CDR3 is 16 amino acids long. Germline V gene sequence: CDR1 SGHVS, CDR2 FQNEAQ. V lost 5 bases to trimming and J lost 0 bases, with 11 bases between them. The CDR3 protein is CASSPTAYSGANVLTF. For the CDR3, the DNA is TGTGCCAGCAGCCCGACAGCATACTCTGGGGCCAACGTCCTGACTTTC.

This clonotype showed up many times. V gene TRBV5-1 combines with J gene TRBJ1-6, with D unresolved. Germline V gene sequence: CDR1 SGHRS, CDR2 YFSETQ. The V and J ends lost 2 bases and 5 bases respectively, with 11 bases between them. The CDR3 is made up of 15 amino acids. The CDR3 coding sequence is TGCGCCAGCAGCTTAAAAAACCTCAATAATTCACCCCTCCACTTT. Amino acid sequence: CASSLKNLNNSPLHF.

In DNA, the CDR3 is TGTGCCAGCAGCCCGCGAGGATCTACTATCTCCTACGAGCAGTACTTC. Translating it yields CASSPRGSTISYEQYF. This chain joins TRBV3-1 and TRBJ2-7; D gene uncertain. Germline V gene data show CDR1 as LGHDT and CDR2 as YNNKEL (reference sequence). The CDR3 loop spans 16 amino acids. V shed 4 bases and J shed 0 bases, with 16 bases lying between them.

V usage is TRBV7-9 and J usage is TRBJ1-1; D gene uncertain. CDR3 length: 14 residues. Trimming took 0 bases from V and 5 from J, leaving 10 bases between them. The germline V gene encodes CDR1 SEHNR and CDR2 FQNEAQ (reference sequence). In DNA form, the CDR3 reads TGTGCCAGCAGCTTAGCCCTATCGGGTACTGAAGCTTTCTTT. Its protein is CASSLALSGTEAFF.

The rearrangement uses TRBV29-1 and TRBJ2-1; 11 bases align to TRBD2. The CDR3 has 16 amino acids. Per the germline V gene, CDR1 is SQVTM and CDR2 is ANQGSEA. V lost 6 bases to trimming and J lost 4 bases; unmatched junction nucleotides: 11. CDR3 DNA: TGCAGCGTCCAGACTAGCGGGGCCAACGGGTACAATGAGCAGTTCTTC. It yields the protein CSVQTSGANGYNEQFF.